This entry is about one T cell receptor (beta chain). Its matching antigen is unknown. This entry is derived from a study of CD8+ T cells in alopecia areata. The sorting of PBMCs gave CD4+ and CD8+ T cells. Following extraction, RNA underwent reverse transcription to cDNA, which served as the sequencing template. The repertoire was sequenced with immunoSEQ multiplex PCR; TCRdb's copy has only in-frame clones and lacks some. This sample has around 160,000 clones, with approximately 45% found just once. The study, taken as a whole, reports: In scalp samples, resident alphabeta T cells of normal skin are also sequenced.

This CDR3 comprises 12 residues. Trimming left V 5 bases short and J 3 bases short, with 8 bases between. Germline lookup yields CDR1 MDHEN and CDR2 SYDVKM. The TCR originated in a human donor with alopecia areata. Sequences were obtained from CD4+ T cells sorted from blood. The chain uses TRBV28 and TRBJ2-7, with no clear D. CDR3: CASSRHHYEQYF. The CDR3 nucleotides are TGTGCCAGCAGTAGGCACCACTACGAGCAGTACTTC.